These 2 T cell receptor beta chains share one sample of origin, sequenced in a study of CD8 T cells in Susac syndrome. With random hexamers, about 0.5 to 1 ug RNA was reverse transcribed. TCRdb called the immunoSEQ multiplex PCR reads again in MiXCR, with one record for every CDR3 protein. The sample records around 200,000 distinct CDR3 sequences, 90% to 97% being singletons. Sequencing input: CD4+ T cells from PBMCs. These receptors were taken from a human donor with multiple sclerosis.

The CDR3 spells CASSVEGTGNSPLHF. The CDR3 nucleotides are TGTGCCAGCAGCGTAGAAGGGACGGGGAATTCACCCCTCCACTTT. This chain connects TRBV9 to TRBJ1-6, with D possibly matching TRBD1 (5 bases). CDR3 length: 15 residues. V shed 0 bases and J shed 7 bases, with 11 bases lying between them. Germline V gene data show CDR1 as SGDLS and CDR2 as YYNGEE.

The table lists this clonotype with a count of one. The J gene is TRBJ2-5, the V gene TRBV13; possibly TRBD1 for D (6 bases). CDR3 length: 16 residues. Per the germline V gene, CDR1 is PRHDT and CDR2 is FYEKMQ (reference sequence). V shed 0 bases and J shed 2 bases, with 13 bases lying between them. As DNA, the CDR3 is TGTGCCAGCAGCTTAGGGGGACAAGGGATGCAAGAGACCCAGTACTTC. Translation: CASSLGGQGMQETQYF.